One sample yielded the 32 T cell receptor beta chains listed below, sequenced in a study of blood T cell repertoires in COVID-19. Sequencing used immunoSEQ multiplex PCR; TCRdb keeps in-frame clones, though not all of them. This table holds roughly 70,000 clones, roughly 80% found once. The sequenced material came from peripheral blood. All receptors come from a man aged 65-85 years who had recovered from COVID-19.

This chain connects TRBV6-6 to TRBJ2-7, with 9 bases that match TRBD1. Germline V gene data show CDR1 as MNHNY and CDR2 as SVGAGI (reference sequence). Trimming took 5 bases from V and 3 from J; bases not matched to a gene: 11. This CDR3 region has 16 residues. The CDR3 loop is CASSMRGTGRLYEQYF. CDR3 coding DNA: TGTGCCAGCAGTATGAGGGGGACAGGGAGGCTCTACGAGCAGTACTTC.

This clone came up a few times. The CDR3 coding sequence is TGTGCCAGCTGGACTCCAAGCTCTGGGGCCAACGTCCTGACTTTC. Amino acid sequence: CASWTPSSGANVLTF. V and J are TRBV6-5 and TRBJ2-6; D perhaps matches TRBD2 (5 bases). The CDR3 loop spans 15 amino acids. Germline V gene sequence: CDR1 MNHEY, CDR2 SVGAGI. Trimming stripped 8 bases from V and 0 bases from J, with 11 bases between.

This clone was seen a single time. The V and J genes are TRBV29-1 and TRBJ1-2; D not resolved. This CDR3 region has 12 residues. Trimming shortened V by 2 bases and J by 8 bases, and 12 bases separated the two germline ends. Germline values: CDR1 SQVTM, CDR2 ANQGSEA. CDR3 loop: CSVERSEEGYTF. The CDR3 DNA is TGCAGCGTTGAACGGTCAGAGGAAGGCTACACCTTC.

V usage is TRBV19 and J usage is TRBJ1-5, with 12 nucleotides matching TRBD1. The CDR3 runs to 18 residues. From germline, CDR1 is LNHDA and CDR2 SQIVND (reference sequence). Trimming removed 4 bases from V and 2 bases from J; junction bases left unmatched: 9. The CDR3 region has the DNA TGTGCCAGTAGTAGGGACAGGGGGCAGCAGGCTGGCAATCAGCCCCAGCATTTT. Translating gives CASSRDRGQQAGNQPQHF.

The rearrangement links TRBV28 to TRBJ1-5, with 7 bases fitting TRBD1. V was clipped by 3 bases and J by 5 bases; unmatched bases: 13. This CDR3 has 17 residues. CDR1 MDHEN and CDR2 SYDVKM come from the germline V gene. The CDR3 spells CASSLVAEGAGDQPQHF. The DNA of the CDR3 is TGTGCCAGCAGTTTGGTTGCGGAGGGGGCTGGTGATCAGCCCCAGCATTTT.

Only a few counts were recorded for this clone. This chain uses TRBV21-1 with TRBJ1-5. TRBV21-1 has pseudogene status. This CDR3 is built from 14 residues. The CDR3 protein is CASSSLVAIRPQHF. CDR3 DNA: TGTGCCAGCAGCAGTCTCGTAGCAATCCGGCCCCAGCATTTT.

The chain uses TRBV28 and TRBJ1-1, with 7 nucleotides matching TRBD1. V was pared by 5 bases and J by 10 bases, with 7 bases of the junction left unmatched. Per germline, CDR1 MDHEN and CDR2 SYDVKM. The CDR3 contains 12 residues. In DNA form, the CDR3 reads TGTGCCAGCAGTGAAACAGGGGTCGGAGCTTTCTTT. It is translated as CASSETGVGAFF.

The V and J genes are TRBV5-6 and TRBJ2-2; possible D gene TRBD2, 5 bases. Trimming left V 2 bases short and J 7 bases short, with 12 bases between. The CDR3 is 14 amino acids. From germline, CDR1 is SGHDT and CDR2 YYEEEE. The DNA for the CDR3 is TGTGCCAGCAGCTTACAACTCCGGGACGGGGAGCTGTTTTTT. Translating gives CASSLQLRDGELFF.

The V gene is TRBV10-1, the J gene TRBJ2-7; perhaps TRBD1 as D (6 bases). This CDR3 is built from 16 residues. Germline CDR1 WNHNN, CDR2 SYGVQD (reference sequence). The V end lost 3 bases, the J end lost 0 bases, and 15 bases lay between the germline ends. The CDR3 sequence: CASSDNRETNSYEQYF. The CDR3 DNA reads TGCGCCAGCAGTGACAACAGGGAAACGAACTCCTACGAGCAGTACTTC.

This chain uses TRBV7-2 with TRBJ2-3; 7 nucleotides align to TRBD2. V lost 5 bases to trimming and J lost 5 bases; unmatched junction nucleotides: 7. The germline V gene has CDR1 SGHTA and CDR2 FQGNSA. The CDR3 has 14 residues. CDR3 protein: CASSDAGDGDTQYF. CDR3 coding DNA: TGTGCCAGCAGCGACGCGGGAGACGGAGATACGCAGTATTTT.

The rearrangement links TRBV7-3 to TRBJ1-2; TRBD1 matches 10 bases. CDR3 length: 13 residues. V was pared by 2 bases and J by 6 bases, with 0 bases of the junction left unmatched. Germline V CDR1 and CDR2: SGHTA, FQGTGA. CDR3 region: CASSLGTGDGYTF. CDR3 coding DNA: TGTGCCAGCAGCTTAGGGACAGGGGATGGCTACACCTTC.

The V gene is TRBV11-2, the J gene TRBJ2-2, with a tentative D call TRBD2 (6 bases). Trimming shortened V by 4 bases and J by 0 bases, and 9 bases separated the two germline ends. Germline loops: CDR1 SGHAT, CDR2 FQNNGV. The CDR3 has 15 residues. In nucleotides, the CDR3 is TGTGCCAGCAGCTGGGGGAGGACGAACACCGGGGAGCTGTTTTTT. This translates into CASSWGRTNTGELFF.

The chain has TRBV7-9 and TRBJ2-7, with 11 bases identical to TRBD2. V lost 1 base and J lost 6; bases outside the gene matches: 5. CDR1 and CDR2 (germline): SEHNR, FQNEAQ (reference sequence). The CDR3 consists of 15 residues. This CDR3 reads CASSLEASGRSEQYF. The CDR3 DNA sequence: TGTGCCAGCAGCTTAGAGGCTAGCGGGAGGAGCGAGCAGTACTTC.

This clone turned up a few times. CDR3 in amino acids: CASSPGLAGVRSYNEQFF. In DNA, the CDR3 is TGTGCCAGCAGCCCTGGACTAGCGGGAGTAAGATCCTACAATGAGCAGTTCTTC. J is TRBJ2-1 and V is TRBV3-1 (or the pseudogene TRBV3-2); 13 positions agree with TRBD2. This CDR3 spans 18 amino acids. With 4 bases clipped from V and 1 base from J, the junction kept 7 bases outside the gene matches. The V gene's germline CDR1 is LGHDT and CDR2 YNNKEL (reference sequence).

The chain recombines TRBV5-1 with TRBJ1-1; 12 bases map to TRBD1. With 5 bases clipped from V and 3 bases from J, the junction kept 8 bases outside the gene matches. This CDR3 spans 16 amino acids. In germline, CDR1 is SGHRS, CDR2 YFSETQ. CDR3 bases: TGCGCCAGCAGTGCTGGGACAGGGGGCCGGGACACTGAAGCTTTCTTT. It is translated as CASSAGTGGRDTEAFF.

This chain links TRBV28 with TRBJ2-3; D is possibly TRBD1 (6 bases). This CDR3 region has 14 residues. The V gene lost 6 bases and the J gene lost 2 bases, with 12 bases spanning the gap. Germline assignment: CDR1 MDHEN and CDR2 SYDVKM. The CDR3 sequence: CASSIDRPTDTQYF. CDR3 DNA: TGTGCCAGCAGCATCGACAGGCCCACAGATACGCAGTATTTT.

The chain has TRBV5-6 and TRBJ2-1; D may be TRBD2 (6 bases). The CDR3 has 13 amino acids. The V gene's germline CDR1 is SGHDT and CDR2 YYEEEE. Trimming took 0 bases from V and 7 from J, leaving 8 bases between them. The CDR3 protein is CASSLVGRNEQFF. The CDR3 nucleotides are TGTGCCAGCAGCTTGGTTGGGAGGAATGAGCAGTTCTTC.

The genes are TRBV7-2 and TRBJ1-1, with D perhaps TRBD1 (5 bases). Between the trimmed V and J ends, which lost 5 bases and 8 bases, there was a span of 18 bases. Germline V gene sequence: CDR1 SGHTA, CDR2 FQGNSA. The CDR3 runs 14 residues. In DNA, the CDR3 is TGTGCCAGCAGCCGCAATTCAGCGGGGACCGAAGCTTTCTTT. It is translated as CASSRNSAGTEAFF.

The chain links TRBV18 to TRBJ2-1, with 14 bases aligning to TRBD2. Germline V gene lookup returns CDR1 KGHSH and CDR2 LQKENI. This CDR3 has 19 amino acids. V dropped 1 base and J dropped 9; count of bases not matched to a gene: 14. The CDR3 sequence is CASSPRTSGTSGSEGEQFF. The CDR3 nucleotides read TGTGCCAGCTCACCACGTACCTCCGGGACTAGCGGGAGTGAGGGTGAGCAGTTCTTC. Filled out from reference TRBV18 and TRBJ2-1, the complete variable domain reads NAGVMQNPRHLVRRRGQEARLRCSPMKGHSHVYWYRQLPEEGLKFMVYLQKENIIDESGMPKERFSAEFPKEGPSILRIQQVVRGDSAAYFCASSPRTSGTSGSEGEQFFGPGTRLTVL.

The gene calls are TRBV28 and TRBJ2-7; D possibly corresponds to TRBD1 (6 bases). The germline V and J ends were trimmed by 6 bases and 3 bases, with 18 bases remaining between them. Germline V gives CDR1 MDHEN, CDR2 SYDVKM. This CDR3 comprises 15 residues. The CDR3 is CASSPSLQGVYEQYF. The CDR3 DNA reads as TGTGCCAGCAGCCCCTCCTTACAGGGAGTCTACGAGCAGTACTTC.

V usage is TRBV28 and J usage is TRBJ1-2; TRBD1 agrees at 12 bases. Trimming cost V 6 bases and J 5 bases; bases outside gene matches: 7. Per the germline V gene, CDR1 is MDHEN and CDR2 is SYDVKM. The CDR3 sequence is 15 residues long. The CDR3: CASSTPGQGAYGYTF. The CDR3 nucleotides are TGTGCCAGCAGCACACCGGGACAGGGGGCGTATGGCTACACCTTC.

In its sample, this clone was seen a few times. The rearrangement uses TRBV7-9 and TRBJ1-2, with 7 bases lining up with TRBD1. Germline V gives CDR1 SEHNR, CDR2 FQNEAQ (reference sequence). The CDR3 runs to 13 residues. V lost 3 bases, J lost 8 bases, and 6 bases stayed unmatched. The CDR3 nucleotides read TGTGCCAGCAGCTTTCACAGGGGCGAAGGCTACACCTTC. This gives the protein CASSFHRGEGYTF.

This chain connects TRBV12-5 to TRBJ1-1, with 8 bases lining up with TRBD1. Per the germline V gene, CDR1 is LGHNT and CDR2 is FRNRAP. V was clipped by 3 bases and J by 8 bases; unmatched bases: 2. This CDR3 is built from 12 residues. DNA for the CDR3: TGTGCTAGTGGTTTAACAGGGGGAGAAGCTTTCTTT. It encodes CASGLTGGEAFF.

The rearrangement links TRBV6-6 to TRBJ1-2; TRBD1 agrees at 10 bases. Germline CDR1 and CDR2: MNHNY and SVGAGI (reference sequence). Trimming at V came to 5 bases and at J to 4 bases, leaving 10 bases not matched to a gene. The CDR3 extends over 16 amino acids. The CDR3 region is CASSRQGAALGYGYTF. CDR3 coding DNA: TGTGCCAGCAGTCGACAGGGGGCAGCACTAGGCTATGGCTACACCTTC.

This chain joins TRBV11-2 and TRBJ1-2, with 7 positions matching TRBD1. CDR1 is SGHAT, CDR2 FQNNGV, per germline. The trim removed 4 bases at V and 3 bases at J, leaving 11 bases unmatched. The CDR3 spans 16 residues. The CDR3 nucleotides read TGTGCCAGCAGCTCGCCCCGACAGGGAAACTACTATGGCTACACCTTC. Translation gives CASSSPRQGNYYGYTF.

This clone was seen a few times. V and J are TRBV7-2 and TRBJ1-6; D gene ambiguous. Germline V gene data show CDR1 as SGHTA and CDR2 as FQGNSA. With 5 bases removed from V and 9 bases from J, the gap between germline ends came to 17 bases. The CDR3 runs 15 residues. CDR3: CASSARVEIGSPLHF. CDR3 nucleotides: TGTGCCAGCAGCGCGCGAGTGGAGATTGGTTCACCCCTCCACTTT.

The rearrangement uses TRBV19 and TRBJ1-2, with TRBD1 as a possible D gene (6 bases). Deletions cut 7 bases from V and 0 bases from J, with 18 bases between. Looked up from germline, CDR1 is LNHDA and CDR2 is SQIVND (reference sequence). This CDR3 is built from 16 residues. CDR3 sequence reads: CASNRVRTVTNYGYTF. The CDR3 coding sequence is TGTGCCAGTAATCGAGTCCGGACAGTTACTAACTATGGCTACACCTTC.

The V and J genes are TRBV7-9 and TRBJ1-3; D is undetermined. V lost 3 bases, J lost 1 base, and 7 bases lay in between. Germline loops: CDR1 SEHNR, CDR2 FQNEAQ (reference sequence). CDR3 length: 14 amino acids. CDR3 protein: CASSFISSGNTIYF. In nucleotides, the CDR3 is TGTGCCAGCAGCTTTATCTCTTCTGGAAACACCATATATTTT.

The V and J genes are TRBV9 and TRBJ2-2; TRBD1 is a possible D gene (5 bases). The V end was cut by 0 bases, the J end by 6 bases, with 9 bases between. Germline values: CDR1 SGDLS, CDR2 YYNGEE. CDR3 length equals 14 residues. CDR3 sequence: CASSVGQSPGELFF. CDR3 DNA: TGTGCCAGCAGCGTAGGACAGTCCCCCGGGGAGCTGTTTTTT.

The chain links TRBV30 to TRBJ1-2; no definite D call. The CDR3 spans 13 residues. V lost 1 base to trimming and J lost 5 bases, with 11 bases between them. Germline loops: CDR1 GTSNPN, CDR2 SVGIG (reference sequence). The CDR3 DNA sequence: TGTGCCTGGAGTGCGGGATTGCAGTATGGCTACACCTTC. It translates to CAWSAGLQYGYTF.

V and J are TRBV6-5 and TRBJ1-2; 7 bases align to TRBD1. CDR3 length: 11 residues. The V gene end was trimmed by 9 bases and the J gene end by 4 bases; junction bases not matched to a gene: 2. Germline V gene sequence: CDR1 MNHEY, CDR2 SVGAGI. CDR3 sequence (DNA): TGTGCCAGTGGGGACAGCTATGGCTACACCTTC. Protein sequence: CASGDSYGYTF.

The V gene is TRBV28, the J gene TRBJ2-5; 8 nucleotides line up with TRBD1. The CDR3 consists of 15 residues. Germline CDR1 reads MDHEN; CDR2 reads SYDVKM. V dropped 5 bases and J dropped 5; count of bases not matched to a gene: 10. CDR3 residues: CASSKPLDRAETQYF. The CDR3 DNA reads TGTGCCAGCAGTAAACCTCTGGACAGGGCGGAGACCCAGTACTTC.